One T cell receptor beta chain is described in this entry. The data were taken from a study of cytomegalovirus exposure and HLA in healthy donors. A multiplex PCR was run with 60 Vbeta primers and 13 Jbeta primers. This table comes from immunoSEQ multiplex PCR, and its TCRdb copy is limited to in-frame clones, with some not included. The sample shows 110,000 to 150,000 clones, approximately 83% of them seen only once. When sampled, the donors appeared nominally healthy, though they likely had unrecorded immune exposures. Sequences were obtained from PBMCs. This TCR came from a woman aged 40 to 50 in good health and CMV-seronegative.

The CDR3 is CASSSGQGRFTEQFF. The CDR3 nucleotides are TGCGCCAGCAGCTCGGGACAGGGGCGTTTCACTGAGCAGTTCTTC. V and J are TRBV5-1 and TRBJ2-1, with 10 bases that match TRBD1. Losses at the gene ends were 3 bases for V and 9 bases for J; bases not matched to a gene: 9. Germline V lookup: CDR1 SGHRS, CDR2 YFSETQ. The CDR3 runs 15 residues.